The 14 T cell receptor beta chains in this list originate from one sample, sequenced in a study of beta chain features in type 1 diabetes. Reverse transcribing all isolated RNA meant expressed TCRB transcripts were sequenced. Clones were read by immunoSEQ multiplex PCR, and TCRdb kept only the in-frame ones, dropping some. This sample yields 350,000 to 450,000 clones, of which around 15% are seen a single time; 0.019% belongs to the top ten. Source material: naive CD4+ T cells from blood. Receptors were obtained from a young woman in good health.

Regarding this clone: Other DNA sequences in this sample translate to the same CDR3. The rearrangement uses TRBV25-1 and TRBJ1-5; TRBD1 aligns across 8 bases. The germline CDR1 and CDR2 sequences are MGHDK and SYGVNS. V lost 4 bases, J lost 4 bases, and 0 bases stayed unmatched. This CDR3 is 13 amino acids long. The CDR3, as DNA: TGTGCCAGCAGTGGGACAGGGAATCAGCCCCAGCATTTT. Its protein product is CASSGTGNQPQHF.

The CDR3 sequence is CASSVVQGLVHSEQFF. The DNA of the CDR3 is TGTGCCAGCAGCGTAGTACAGGGACTAGTACATAGTGAGCAGTTCTTC. The chain uses TRBV9 and TRBJ2-1; 8 nucleotides line up with TRBD2. Trimming cost V 0 bases and J 9 bases; bases outside gene matches: 11. This CDR3 comprises 16 residues. CDR1 is SGDLS, CDR2 YYNGEE, per germline.

The rearrangement uses TRBV7-2 and TRBJ2-3; 8 positions agree with TRBD2. The CDR3 has 16 amino acids. Germline V gene data show CDR1 as SGHTA and CDR2 as FQGNSA. V was clipped by 1 base and J by 2 bases; unmatched bases: 5. Here the CDR3 reads CASSLGLAGLTDTQYF. CDR3 sequence (DNA): TGTGCCAGCAGCTTAGGTTTAGCGGGGCTCACAGATACGCAGTATTTT.

This sequence joins TRBV7-2 and TRBJ2-1; TRBD1 matches 9 bases. With V trimmed by 4 bases and J by 7 bases, 8 bases remained unmatched. This CDR3 has 15 residues. CDR1 is SGHTA and CDR2 is FQGNSA in the germline V gene. The CDR3: CASSYKTGGGNEQFF. CDR3 nucleotides: TGTGCCAGCAGCTATAAAACAGGGGGCGGGAATGAGCAGTTCTTC.

This clone was counted between two and nine times. The genes are TRBV7-9 and TRBJ2-6; a weak D match, TRBD1 (6 bases). Germline lookup yields CDR1 SEHNR and CDR2 FQNEAQ (reference sequence). The CDR3 is 18 amino acids. With 5 bases removed from V and 1 base from J, the gap between germline ends came to 18 bases. The CDR3 reads CASSRQRGTTSGANVLTF. For the CDR3, the DNA is TGTGCCAGCAGCCGTCAAAGGGGGACCACATCTGGGGCCAACGTCCTGACTTTC.

A few counts support this clone. The chain couples TRBV14 to TRBJ2-5, with 9 bases lining up with TRBD1. This CDR3 region has 16 residues. Germline assignment: CDR1 SGHDN and CDR2 FVKESK. J was trimmed by 4 bases and V by 1 base; bases with no gene match: 7. CDR3 bases: TGTGCCAGCAGCCAAGCCGGGACAGGGCTGGTAGAGACCCAGTACTTC. Residues: CASSQAGTGLVETQYF.

The V and J genes are TRBV7-2 and TRBJ2-7; maybe TRBD2 (5 bases). The CDR3 runs 16 residues. Trimming removed 5 bases at V and 1 base at J, with 18 bases between. CDR1 is SGHTA and CDR2 is FQGNSA in the germline V gene. The CDR3 loop is CASSPRTRTSSYEQYF. CDR3 bases: TGTGCCAGCAGCCCCCGGACTCGCACTTCTTCCTACGAGCAGTACTTC.

This clone was detected only a few times. The V call is TRBV28, the J call TRBJ2-1, with a tentative D call TRBD1 (6 bases). Germline values: CDR1 MDHEN, CDR2 SYDVKM. The CDR3 sequence is 13 residues long. V lost 7 bases and J lost 7, with 14 bases in between. The CDR3 DNA follows: TGTGCCAGCACCTCAGGGGAAAGGAATGAGCAGTTCTTC. It yields the protein CASTSGERNEQFF.

The V and J genes are TRBV6-5 and TRBJ2-2; the D is unclear. There are 14 residues in the CDR3. Trimming shortened V by 6 bases and J by 0 bases, and 8 bases separated the two germline ends. From germline, CDR1 is MNHEY and CDR2 SVGAGI. CDR3 residues: CASRTAANTGELFF. The CDR3 bases are TGTGCCAGCAGAACAGCCGCGAACACCGGGGAGCTGTTTTTT.

V usage is TRBV30 and J usage is TRBJ1-1; 10 positions agree with TRBD1. The V gene's germline CDR1 is GTSNPN and CDR2 SVGIG (reference sequence). The trim removed 4 bases at V and 9 bases at J, leaving 11 bases unmatched. The CDR3 runs to 14 residues. The CDR3 loop reads CAWNTGQGVRQAFF. Written as DNA, the CDR3 is TGTGCCTGGAACACAGGACAGGGGGTTCGCCAAGCTTTCTTT.

The V gene is TRBV5-4, the J gene TRBJ2-1; 9 bases line up with TRBD2. Germline lookup yields CDR1 SGHNT and CDR2 YYREEE (reference sequence). Trimming cost V 4 bases and J 7 bases; bases outside gene matches: 6. The length of the CDR3 is 14 residues. CDR3 residues: CASSPAGGRNEQFF. CDR3 nucleotide sequence: TGTGCCAGCAGCCCAGCGGGAGGAAGAAATGAGCAGTTCTTC.

The chain combines TRBV11-1 with TRBJ1-1; tentative D call: TRBD1 (6 bases). CDR3 length: 13 amino acids. Deletions cut 3 bases from V and 7 bases from J, with 12 bases between. Germline V lookup: CDR1 SGHAT, CDR2 FQDESV (reference sequence). In nucleotides, the CDR3 is TGTGCCAGCAGCTTTACAGGGTGGGGTGAAGCTTTCTTT. Its translation: CASSFTGWGEAFF.

The table lists this clone with a few counts. The chain couples TRBV9 to TRBJ1-4; D ambiguous. In germline, CDR1 is SGDLS, CDR2 YYNGEE. V was trimmed by 4 bases and J by 4 bases, leaving 14 bases between them. This CDR3 has 15 residues. CDR3 nucleotide sequence: TGTGCCAGCAGCAAAGAGGGCAGGAGTAATGAAAAACTGTTTTTT. Translated, it gives CASSKEGRSNEKLFF.

This clone appeared a few times. The chain couples TRBV2 to TRBJ2-5, with 9 bases fitting TRBD2. Germline V gives CDR1 SNHLY, CDR2 FYNNEI. This CDR3 has 16 residues. The J segment lost 4 bases and the V segment lost 4 bases, leaving 10 bases of the junction unmatched. The CDR3 nucleotides are TGTGCCAGCAGTGGGGGTAGCGGGAGAATAGGAGAGACCCAGTACTTC. Protein product: CASSGGSGRIGETQYF.